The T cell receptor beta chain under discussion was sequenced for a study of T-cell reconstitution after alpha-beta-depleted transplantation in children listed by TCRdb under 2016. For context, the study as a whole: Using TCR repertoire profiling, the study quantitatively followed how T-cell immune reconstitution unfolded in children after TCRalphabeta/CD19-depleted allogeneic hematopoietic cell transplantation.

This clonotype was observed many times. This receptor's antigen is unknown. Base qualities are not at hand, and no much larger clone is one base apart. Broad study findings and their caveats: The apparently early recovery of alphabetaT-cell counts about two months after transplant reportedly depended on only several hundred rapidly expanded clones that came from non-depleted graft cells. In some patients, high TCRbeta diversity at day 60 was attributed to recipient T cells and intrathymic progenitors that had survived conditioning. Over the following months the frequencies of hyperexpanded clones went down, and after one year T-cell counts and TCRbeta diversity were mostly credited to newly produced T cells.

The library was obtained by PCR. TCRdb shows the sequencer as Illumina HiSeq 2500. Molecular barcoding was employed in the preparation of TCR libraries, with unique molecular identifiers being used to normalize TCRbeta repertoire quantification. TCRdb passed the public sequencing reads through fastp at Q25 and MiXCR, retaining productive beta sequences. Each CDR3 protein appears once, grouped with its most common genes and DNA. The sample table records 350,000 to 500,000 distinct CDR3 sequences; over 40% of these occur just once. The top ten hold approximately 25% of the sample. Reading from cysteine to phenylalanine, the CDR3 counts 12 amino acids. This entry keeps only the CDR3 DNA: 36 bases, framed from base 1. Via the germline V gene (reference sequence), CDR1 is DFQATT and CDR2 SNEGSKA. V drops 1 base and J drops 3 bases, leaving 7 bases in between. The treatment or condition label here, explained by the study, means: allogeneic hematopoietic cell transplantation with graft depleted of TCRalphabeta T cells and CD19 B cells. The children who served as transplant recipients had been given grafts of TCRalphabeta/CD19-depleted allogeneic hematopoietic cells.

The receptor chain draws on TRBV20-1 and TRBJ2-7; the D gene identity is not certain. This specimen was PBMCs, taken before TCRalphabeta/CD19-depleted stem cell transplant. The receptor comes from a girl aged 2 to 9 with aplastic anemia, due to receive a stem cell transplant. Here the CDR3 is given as CSARASSYEQYF. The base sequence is TGCAGTGCTAGAGCCAGTAGCTACGAGCAGTACTTC.